The present entry profiles one T cell receptor (beta chain) with its context. Data came from immunoSEQ multiplex PCR; TCRdb stores just in-frame clones and leaves some out. Among over 85,000 clones listed, 80% to 95% were seen once. The source of the sample is a study of siplizumab effects on memory and regulatory T cells. This CDR3 is built from 16 residues. V was clipped by 3 bases and J by 4 bases; unmatched bases: 8. Germline values: CDR1 SGDLS, CDR2 YYNGEE. V gene TRBV9 combines with J gene TRBJ2-2; 8 bases are a match to TRBD1. This TCR derives from a human donor in good health. The specimen sequenced was CD4+ T cells sorted from blood. The CDR3 spells CASSAIPDRGTGELFF. The CDR3 region has the DNA TGTGCCAGCAGCGCAATCCCAGACAGGGGCACCGGGGAGCTGTTTTTT.